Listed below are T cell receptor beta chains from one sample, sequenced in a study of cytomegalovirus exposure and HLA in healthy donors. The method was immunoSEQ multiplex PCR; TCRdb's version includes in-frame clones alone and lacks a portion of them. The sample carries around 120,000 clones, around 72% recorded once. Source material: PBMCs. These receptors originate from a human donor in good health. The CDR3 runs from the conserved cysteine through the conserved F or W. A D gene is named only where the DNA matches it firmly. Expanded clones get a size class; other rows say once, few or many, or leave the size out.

CASSLSRASGANVLTF TGTGCCAGCAGTTTGAGCAGGGCCTCTGGGGCCAACGTCCTGACTTTC NA TRBV28 NA TRBJ2-6
CASSLDGGPPYGYTF TGTGCCAGCAGTTTGGATGGTGGGCCACCGTATGGCTACACCTTC NA TRBV27 NA TRBJ1-2
CASGEYNEQFF TGTGCCAGCGGGGAGTACAATGAGCAGTTCTTC NA TRBV9 few TRBJ2-1
CASSGWGQGSTYEQYF TGTGCCAGCAGTGGATGGGGACAGGGGTCTACCTACGAGCAGTACTTC TRBD1 TRBV6-1 NA TRBJ2-7
CASSSAGIINEKLFF TGTGCCAGCAGCTCCGCAGGGATTATAAATGAAAAACTGTTTTTT NA TRBV6-5 NA TRBJ1-4
CASSDRAGGNSPLHF TGTGCCAGTAGCGACAGGGCGGGAGGAAATTCACCCCTCCACTTT TRBD1 TRBV19 NA TRBJ1-6
CASSVGKCGGQGGSGTQYF TGTGCCAGCAGCGTAGGTAAGTGCGGGGGGCAGGGTGGATCCGGGACCCAGTACTTC TRBD2 TRBV9 NA TRBJ2-5
CASFGQKFYGYTF TGTGCCAGCTTTGGACAGAAGTTCTATGGCTACACCTTC NA TRBV2 NA TRBJ1-2
CASSQRAGGQADTQYF TGCGCCAGCAGCCAGCGGGCGGGAGGGCAAGCAGATACGCAGTATTTT TRBD2 TRBV4-3 NA TRBJ2-3
CASSIDMASASSYNEQFF TGTGCCAGTAGTATAGATATGGCTAGCGCCAGCTCCTACAATGAGCAGTTCTTC NA TRBV19 NA TRBJ2-1
CASSHIQDTEAFF TGCGCCAGCAGCCACATACAGGACACTGAAGCTTTCTTT NA TRBV5-1 NA TRBJ1-1
CASTENGGAEQYF TGTGCCAGCACCGAAAACGGGGGGGCCGAGCAGTACTTC TRBD2 TRBV6-5 NA TRBJ2-7
CASSDVVTGELFF TGTGCCAGCAGCGATGTAGTAACCGGGGAGCTGTTTTTT NA TRBV6-5 NA TRBJ2-2
CASSPALTGGPNTIYF TGTGCCAGCTCACCAGCCCTGACAGGGGGTCCGAACACCATATATTTT TRBD1 TRBV18 NA TRBJ1-3
CASTGSPLGNTIYF TGTGCCAGCACAGGGTCTCCATTGGGAAACACCATATATTTT NA TRBV19 few TRBJ1-3
CASSEGTAFPAYEQYF TGTGCCAGCAGCGAGGGGACAGCCTTCCCGGCCTACGAGCAGTACTTC TRBD1 TRBV9 NA TRBJ2-7
CASSEMRGRGELFF TGTGCCAGCAGTGAGATGAGGGGGCGTGGGGAGCTGTTTTTT TRBD1 TRBV2 NA TRBJ2-2
CASSQGFYEQYF TGTGCCAGCAGCCAAGGATTCTACGAGCAGTACTTC NA TRBV4-2 few TRBJ2-7
CASSEAIPGQARNTEAFF TGTGCCAGCAGTGAAGCGATACCGGGACAGGCGAGGAACACTGAAGCTTTCTTT TRBD1 TRBV2 NA TRBJ1-1
CASSLGGREETQYF TGTGCCAGCAGTCTTGGGGGGAGGGAAGAGACCCAGTACTTC TRBD2 TRBV5-6 NA TRBJ2-5
CASSLRRGGEQFF TGTGCCAGCAGTTTAAGGAGGGGCGGTGAGCAGTTCTTC NA TRBV28 NA TRBJ2-1
CASSSVGAGGEQYF TGTGCCAGCAGCTCCGTCGGGGCAGGGGGCGAGCAGTACTTC TRBD1 TRBV6-5 NA TRBJ2-7
CASSYLGLDLQETQYF TGTGCCAGCAGTTACCTAGGACTAGACCTTCAAGAGACCCAGTACTTC TRBD2 TRBV6-5 NA TRBJ2-5
CASSPDPGRGRLGTDTQYF TGTGCCAGCAGCCCTGATCCCGGCAGGGGGCGGCTCGGCACAGATACGCAGTATTTT TRBD1 TRBV5-4 NA TRBJ2-3
CASSQTRWGNQPQHF TGTGCCAGCAGCCAAACTAGGTGGGGCAATCAGCCCCAGCATTTT NA TRBV4-2 NA TRBJ1-5
CASSPPEGLSGANVLTF TGTGCCAGCTCACCACCGGAGGGCCTCTCTGGGGCCAACGTCCTGACTTTC NA TRBV18 NA TRBJ2-6
CASSNGVINEQYF TGTGCCAGCTCGAACGGGGTTATAAACGAGCAGTACTTC NA TRBV18 NA TRBJ2-7
CASSGGTKPQGARTGELFF TGTGCCAGCAGCGGGGGGACGAAACCACAGGGGGCGCGCACCGGGGAGCTGTTTTTT TRBD1 TRBV7-6 NA TRBJ2-2
CASSPDSSYNSPLHF TGTGCCAGCAGCCCTGACAGCTCCTATAATTCACCCCTCCACTTT NA TRBV7-2 NA TRBJ1-6
CASRGQGAWTNEKLFF TGTGCCAGCAGGGGGCAGGGGGCCTGGACTAATGAAAAACTGTTTTTT TRBD1 TRBV2 NA TRBJ1-4
CASSRITGTGDHETQYF TGTGCCAGCAGCCGCATTACCGGGACAGGGGATCATGAGACCCAGTACTTC TRBD1 TRBV11-1 NA TRBJ2-5
CASSFAGGARHEQYF TGTGCCAGCAGCTTCGCTGGGGGCGCTAGGCACGAGCAGTACTTC NA TRBV7-2 NA TRBJ2-7